Described below is a single T cell receptor beta chain sequence and its context. J gave up 11 bases and V 3 bases, and 2 bases lay outside the gene matches. Per germline, CDR1 SGHNT and CDR2 YYREEE (reference sequence). The CDR3 has 11 residues. Methods used by the authors: For nucleated cells, counts were estimated from reference gene primer amplification. The table came from immunoSEQ multiplex PCR; TCRdb's copy has only in-frame clones and leaves some out. D and trimming come from the DNA, and the V and J calls and clone size come from that table. This table has tens of thousands of clones, roughly 84% appearing once. The data derive from a study of blood T cell repertoires in COVID-19. Overall study: Researchers got acute and convalescent COVID-19 samples from the United States, Italy and Spain. PBMCs, B-cell-depleted T cells, or T cells provided the cDNA or gDNA that made up the material.

This chain connects TRBV5-4 to TRBJ1-2, with 9 bases fitting TRBD1. Sequencing used peripheral blood. This sequence was found in a man aged 45-65 years with acute or convalescent COVID-19. DNA for the CDR3: TGTGCCAGCAGCTGGACAGGGGTGTACACCTTC. Translation gives CASSWTGVYTF.